This T cell receptor beta chain appears in the sequencing data of a study of siplizumab effects on memory and regulatory T cells. On this clone itself: The antigen is undetermined.

Overall study results and limits: There appeared to be greater diversity in naive T cells than in memory cells, and naive T cells seemed major contributors to the alloresponse. Among alloreactive clones, only a minor fraction mapped to unstimulated subsets.

The CDR3 spans 15 residues. V trimming: 2 bases; J trimming: 2 bases; junction bases outside the gene matches: 2. In germline, CDR1 is SGHTA, CDR2 FQGNSA. TCR templates numbering 90,000 to 100,000 were assayed per sample. Only in-frame clones appear in the TCRdb table, and some are missing; sequencing was by immunoSEQ multiplex PCR. The sample comprises about 82,000 clones, approximately 88% of which are singletons, and around 1.6% rests with the top ten. The V gene is TRBV7-2, the J gene TRBJ2-7; 11 nucleotides agree with TRBD2. The TCR was taken from a human donor in good health. The specimen sequenced was Tregs sorted from blood. The CDR3 loop reads CASSLSSGGTYEQYF. The DNA for the CDR3 is TGTGCCAGCAGCTTATCTAGCGGGGGGACCTACGAGCAGTACTTC.